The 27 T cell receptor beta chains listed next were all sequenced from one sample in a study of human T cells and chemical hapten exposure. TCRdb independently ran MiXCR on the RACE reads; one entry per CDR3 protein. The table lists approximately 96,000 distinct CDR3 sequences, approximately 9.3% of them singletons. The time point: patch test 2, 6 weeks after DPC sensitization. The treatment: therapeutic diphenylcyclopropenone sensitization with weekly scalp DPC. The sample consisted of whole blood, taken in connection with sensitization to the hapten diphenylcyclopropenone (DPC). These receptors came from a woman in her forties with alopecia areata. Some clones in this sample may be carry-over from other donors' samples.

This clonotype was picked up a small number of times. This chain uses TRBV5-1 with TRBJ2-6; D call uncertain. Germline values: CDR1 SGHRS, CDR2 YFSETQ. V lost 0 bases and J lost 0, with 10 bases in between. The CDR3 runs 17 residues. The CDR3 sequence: CASSLAGRASGANVLTF. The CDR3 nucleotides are TGCGCCAGCAGCTTGGCCGGCAGAGCCTCTGGGGCCAACGTCCTGACTTTC.

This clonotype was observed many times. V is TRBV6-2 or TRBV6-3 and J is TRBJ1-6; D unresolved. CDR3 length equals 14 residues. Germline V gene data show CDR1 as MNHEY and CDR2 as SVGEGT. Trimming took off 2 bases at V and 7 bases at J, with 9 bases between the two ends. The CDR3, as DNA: TGTGCCAGCAGTTACAGGAAAGAGAATTCACCCCTCCACTTT. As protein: CASSYRKENSPLHF.

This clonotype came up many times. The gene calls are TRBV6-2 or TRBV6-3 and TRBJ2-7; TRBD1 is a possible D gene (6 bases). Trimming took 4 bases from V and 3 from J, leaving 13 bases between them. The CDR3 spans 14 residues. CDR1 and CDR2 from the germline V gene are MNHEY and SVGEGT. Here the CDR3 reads CASSSPQGIYEQYF. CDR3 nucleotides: TGTGCCAGCAGTTCTCCCCAGGGGATCTACGAGCAGTACTTC.

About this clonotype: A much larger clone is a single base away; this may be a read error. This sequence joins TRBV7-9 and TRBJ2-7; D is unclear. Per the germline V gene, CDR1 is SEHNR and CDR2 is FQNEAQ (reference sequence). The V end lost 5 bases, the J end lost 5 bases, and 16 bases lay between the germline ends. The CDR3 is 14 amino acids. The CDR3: CASSPPARPHEQYF. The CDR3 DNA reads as TGTGCCAGCAGCCCCCCGGCAAGGCCCCACGAGCAGTACTTC.

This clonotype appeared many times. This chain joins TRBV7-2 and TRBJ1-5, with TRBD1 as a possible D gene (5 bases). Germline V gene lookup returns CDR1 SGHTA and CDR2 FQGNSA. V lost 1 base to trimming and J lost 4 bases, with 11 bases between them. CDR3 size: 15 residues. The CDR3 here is CASSLGAGRNQPQHF. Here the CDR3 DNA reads TGTGCCAGCAGCTTAGGGGCAGGGAGGAATCAGCCCCAGCATTTT.

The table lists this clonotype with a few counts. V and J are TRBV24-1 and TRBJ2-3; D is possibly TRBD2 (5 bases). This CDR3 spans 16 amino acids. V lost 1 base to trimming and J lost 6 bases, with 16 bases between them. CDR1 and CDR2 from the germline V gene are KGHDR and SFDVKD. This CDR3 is CATSDLGIAAEDTQYF. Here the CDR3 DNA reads TGTGCCACCAGTGATTTAGGCATAGCAGCGGAGGATACGCAGTATTTT.

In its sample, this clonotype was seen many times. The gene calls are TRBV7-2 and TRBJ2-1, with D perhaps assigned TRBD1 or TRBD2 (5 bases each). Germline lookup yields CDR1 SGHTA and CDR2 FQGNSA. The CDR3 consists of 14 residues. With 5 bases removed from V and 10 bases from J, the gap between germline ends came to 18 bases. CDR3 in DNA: TGTGCCAGCAGCCTCCCGGGGCCCCATTCGGAGCAGTTCTTC. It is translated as CASSLPGPHSEQFF.

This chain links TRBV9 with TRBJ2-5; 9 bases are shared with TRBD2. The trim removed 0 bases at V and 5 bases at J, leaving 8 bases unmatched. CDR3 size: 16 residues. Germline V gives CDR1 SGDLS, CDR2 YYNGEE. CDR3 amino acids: CASSVGPAGGPETQYF. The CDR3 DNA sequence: TGTGCCAGCAGCGTAGGTCCGGCGGGAGGGCCGGAGACCCAGTACTTC. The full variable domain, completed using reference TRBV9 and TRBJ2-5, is DSGVTQTPKHLITATGQRVTLRCSPRSGDLSVYWYQQSLDQGLQFLIQYYNGEERAKGNILERFSAQQFPDLHSELNLSSLELGDSALYFCASSVGPAGGPETQYFGPGTRLLVL.

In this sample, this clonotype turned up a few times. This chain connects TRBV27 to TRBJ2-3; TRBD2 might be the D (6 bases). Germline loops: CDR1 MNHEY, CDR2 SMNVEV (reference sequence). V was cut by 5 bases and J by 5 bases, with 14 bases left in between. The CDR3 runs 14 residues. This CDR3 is CASSIRLERDTQYF. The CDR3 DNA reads TGTGCCAGCAGTATACGACTAGAAAGAGATACGCAGTATTTT.

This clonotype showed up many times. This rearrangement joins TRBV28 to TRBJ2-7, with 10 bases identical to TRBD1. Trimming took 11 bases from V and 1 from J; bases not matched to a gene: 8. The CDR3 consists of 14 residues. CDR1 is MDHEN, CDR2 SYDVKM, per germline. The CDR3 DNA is TGTGCCTGCACCGGGACAGGGGCATCCTACGAGCAGTACTTC. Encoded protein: CACTGTGASYEQYF.

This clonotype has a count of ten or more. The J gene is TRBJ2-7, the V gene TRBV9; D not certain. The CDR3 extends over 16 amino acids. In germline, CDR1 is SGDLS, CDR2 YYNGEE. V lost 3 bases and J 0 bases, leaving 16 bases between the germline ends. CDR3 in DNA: TGTGCCAGCAGCGCCTCTAGTACGGTCAGCTCCTACGAGCAGTACTTC. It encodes CASSASSTVSSYEQYF.

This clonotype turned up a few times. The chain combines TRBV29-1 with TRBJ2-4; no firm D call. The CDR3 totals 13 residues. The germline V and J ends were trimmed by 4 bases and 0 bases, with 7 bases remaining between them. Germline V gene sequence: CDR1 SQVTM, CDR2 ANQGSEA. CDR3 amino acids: CSVVRTAKNIQYF. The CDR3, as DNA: TGCAGCGTTGTGCGGACAGCCAAAAACATTCAGTACTTC.

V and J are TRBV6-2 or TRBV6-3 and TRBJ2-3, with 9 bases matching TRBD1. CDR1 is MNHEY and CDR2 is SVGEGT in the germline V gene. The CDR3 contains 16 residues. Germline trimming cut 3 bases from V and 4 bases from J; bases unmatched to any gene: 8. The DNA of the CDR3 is TGTGCCAGCAGTTATGCCGGGACAGGGCATCCAGATACGCAGTATTTT. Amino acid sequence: CASSYAGTGHPDTQYF.

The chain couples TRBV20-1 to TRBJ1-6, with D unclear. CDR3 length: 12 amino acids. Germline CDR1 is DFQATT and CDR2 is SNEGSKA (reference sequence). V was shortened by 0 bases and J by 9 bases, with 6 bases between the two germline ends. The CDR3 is CSARDRGSPLHF. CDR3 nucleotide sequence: TGCAGTGCTAGAGATCGTGGTTCACCCCTCCACTTT.

The CDR3 region has the DNA TGTGCCAGCAGTCTTTCCGGGACAGGGAAATGGGGCACTGAAGCTTTCTTT. As protein: CASSLSGTGKWGTEAFF. The genes are TRBV28 and TRBJ1-1; 9 bases agree with TRBD1. CDR3 length: 17 residues. V was pared by 5 bases and J by 4 bases, with 14 bases of the junction left unmatched. Germline CDR1 MDHEN, CDR2 SYDVKM.

The CDR3 reads CATSDYGTSDEETQYF. The CDR3 region has the DNA TGTGCCACCAGTGATTACGGGACTAGCGATGAAGAGACCCAGTACTTC. The rearrangement uses TRBV24-1 and TRBJ2-5; 10 nucleotides agree with TRBD2. The V gene's germline CDR1 is KGHDR and CDR2 SFDVKD. The CDR3 totals 16 residues. With 2 bases clipped from V and 3 bases from J, the junction kept 5 bases outside the gene matches.

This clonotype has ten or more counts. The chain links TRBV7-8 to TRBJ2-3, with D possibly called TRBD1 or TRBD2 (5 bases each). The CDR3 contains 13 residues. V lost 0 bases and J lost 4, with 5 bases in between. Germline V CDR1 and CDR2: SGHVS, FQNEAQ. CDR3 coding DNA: TGTGCCAGCAGCTTAGCGGGGGCAGATACGCAGTATTTT. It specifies CASSLAGADTQYF.

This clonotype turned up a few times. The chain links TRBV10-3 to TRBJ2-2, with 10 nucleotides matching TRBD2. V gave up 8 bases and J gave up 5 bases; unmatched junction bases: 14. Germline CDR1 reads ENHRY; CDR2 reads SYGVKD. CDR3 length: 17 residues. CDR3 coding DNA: TGTGCCATCGGGGATAGGCTAGCGGGAGCAGCGACCGGGGAGCTGTTTTTT. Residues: CAIGDRLAGAATGELFF.

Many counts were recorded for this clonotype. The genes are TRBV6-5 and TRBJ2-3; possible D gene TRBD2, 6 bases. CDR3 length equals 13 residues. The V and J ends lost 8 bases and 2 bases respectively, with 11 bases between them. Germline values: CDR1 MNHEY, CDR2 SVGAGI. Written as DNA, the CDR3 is TGTGCCAGCCGCGCGGGACTCACAGATACGCAGTATTTT. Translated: CASRAGLTDTQYF.

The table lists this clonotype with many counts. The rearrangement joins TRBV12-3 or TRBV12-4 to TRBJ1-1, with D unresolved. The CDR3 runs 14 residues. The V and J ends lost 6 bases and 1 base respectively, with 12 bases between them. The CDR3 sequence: CASSRGRPNTEAFF. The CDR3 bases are TGTGCCAGCAGCCGAGGACGGCCGAACACTGAAGCTTTCTTT.

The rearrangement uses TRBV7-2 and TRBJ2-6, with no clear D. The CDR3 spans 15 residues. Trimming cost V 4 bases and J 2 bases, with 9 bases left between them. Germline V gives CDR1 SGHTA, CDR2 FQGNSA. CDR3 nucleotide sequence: TGTGCCAGCAGCTCCGGCTGGCCTGGGGCCAACGTCCTGACTTTC. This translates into CASSSGWPGANVLTF. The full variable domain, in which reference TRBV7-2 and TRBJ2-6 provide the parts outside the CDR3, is GAGVSQSPSNKVTEKGKDVELRCDPISGHTALYWYRQSLGQGLEFLIYFQGNSAPDKSGLPSDRFSAERTGGSVSTLTIQRTQQEDSAVYLCASSSGWPGANVLTFGAGSRLTVL.

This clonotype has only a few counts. CDR3 sequence: CASSQEVRTSGRSSYNEQFF. Written as DNA, the CDR3 is TGCGCCAGCAGCCAAGAGGTCAGGACTAGCGGGCGCAGCTCCTACAATGAGCAGTTCTTC. The chain combines TRBV4-3 with TRBJ2-1; 11 bases match TRBD2. The length of the CDR3 is 20 residues. From germline, CDR1 is LGHNA and CDR2 YSLEER. V lost 0 bases to trimming and J lost 0 bases; unmatched junction nucleotides: 10.

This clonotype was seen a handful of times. In nucleotides, the CDR3 is TGTGCCAGCAGCTTAGCCAGCCTCACCGGGGAGCTGTTTTTT. The encoded protein is CASSLASLTGELFF. The rearrangement links TRBV7-2 to TRBJ2-2; D is ambiguous. CDR1 is SGHTA and CDR2 is FQGNSA in the germline V gene. The CDR3 extends over 14 amino acids. V dropped 0 bases and J dropped 4 bases, with 6 bases sitting between them. Based on the CDR3 plus reference TRBV7-2 and TRBJ2-2, the full variable domain is GAGVSQSPSNKVTEKGKDVELRCDPISGHTALYWYRQSLGQGLEFLIYFQGNSAPDKSGLPSDRFSAERTGGSVSTLTIQRTQQEDSAVYLCASSLASLTGELFFGEGSRLTVL.

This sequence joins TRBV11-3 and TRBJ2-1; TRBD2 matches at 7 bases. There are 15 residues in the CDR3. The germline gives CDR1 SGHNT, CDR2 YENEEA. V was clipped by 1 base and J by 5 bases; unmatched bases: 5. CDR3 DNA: TGTGCCAGCAGCTTAGGTTCGGGAGGAAACAATGAGCAGTTCTTC. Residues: CASSLGSGGNNEQFF.

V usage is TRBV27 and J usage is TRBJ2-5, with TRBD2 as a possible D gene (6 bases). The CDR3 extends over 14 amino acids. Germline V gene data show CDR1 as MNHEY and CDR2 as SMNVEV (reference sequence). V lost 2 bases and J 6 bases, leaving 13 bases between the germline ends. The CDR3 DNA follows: TGTGCCAGCAGTTTAGGCGGGACCGGAAAGACCCAGTACTTC. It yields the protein CASSLGGTGKTQYF.

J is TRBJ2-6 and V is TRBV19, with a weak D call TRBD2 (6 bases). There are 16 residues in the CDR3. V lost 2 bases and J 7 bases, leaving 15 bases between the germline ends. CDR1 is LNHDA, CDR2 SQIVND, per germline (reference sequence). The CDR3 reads CASSIRGGSGANVLTF. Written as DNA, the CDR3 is TGTGCCAGTAGTATAAGAGGAGGGTCCGGAGCCAACGTCCTGACTTTC.

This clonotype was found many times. CDR3 bases: TGTGCCAGCAGTTCGCCCAGGGGACGATTCACCGGGGAGCTGTTTTTT. Protein: CASSSPRGRFTGELFF. This rearrangement joins TRBV11-2 to TRBJ2-2; D is perhaps TRBD1 (6 bases). Germline CDR1 SGHAT, CDR2 FQNNGV. CDR3 length: 16 residues. V lost 6 bases and J lost 4, with 18 bases in between.